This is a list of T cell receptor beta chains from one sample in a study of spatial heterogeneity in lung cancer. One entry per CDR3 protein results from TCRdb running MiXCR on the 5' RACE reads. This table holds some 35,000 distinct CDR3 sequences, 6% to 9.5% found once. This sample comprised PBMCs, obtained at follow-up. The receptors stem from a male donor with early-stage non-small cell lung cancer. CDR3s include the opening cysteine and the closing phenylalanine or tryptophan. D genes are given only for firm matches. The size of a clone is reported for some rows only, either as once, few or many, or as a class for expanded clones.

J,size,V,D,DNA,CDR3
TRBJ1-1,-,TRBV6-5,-,TGTGCCAGCAGTTACTCGAGGACATTGGGTACTGAAGCTTTCTTT,CASSYSRTLGTEAFF
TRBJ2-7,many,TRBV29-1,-,TGCAGCGTTGAAAGCGGCAGTACCTACGAGCAGTACTTC,CSVESGSTYEQYF
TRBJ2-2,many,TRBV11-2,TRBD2,TGTGCCAGCAAACTAGCGGGGCACGGGGAGCTGTTTTTT,CASKLAGHGELFF
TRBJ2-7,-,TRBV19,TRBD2,TGTGCCAGTAGTATGATGGGGGGGTACGAGCAGTACTTC,CASSMMGGYEQYF
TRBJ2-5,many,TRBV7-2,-,TGTGCCAGCAGCATACAAACAAGGGGCGCGGAGACCCAGTACTTC,CASSIQTRGAETQYF
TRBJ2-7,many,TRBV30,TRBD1,TGTGCCTGGAGTCTGACAGGGCGCGAGCAGTACTTC,CAWSLTGREQYF
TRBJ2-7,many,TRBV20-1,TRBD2,TGCAGTGCTAGAGGAAGTACTAGCGGGGGCACTACGCAGGAGCAGTACTTC,CSARGSTSGGTTQEQYF
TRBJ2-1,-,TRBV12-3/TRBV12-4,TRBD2,TGTGCCAGCAGTTTTCGGACTAGCTCGTACAATGAGCAGTTCTTC,CASSFRTSSYNEQFF
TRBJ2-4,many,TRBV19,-,TGTGCCAGTAGTAGGGAAGGGTCCAACATTCAGTACTTC,CASSREGSNIQYF
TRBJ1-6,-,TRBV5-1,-,TGCGCCAGCAATATAGGAGGGGCGGAATCACCCCTCCACTTT,CASNIGGAESPLHF
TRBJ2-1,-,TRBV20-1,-,TGCAGTGCTAGGCCCTTAAGGAGCTCCTACAATGAGCAGTTCTTC,CSARPLRSSYNEQFF
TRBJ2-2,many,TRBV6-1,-,TGTGCCAGCAGTAAAGGGGCTATACGGCTGTTTTTT,CASSKGAIRLFF
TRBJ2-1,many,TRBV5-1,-,TGCGCCAGCAGCTTCGAGTACAATGAGCAGTTCTTC,CASSFEYNEQFF
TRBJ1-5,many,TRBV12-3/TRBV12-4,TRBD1,TGTGCCAGCAGTGCAACAGGGGGGCGGCAGCCCCAGCATTTT,CASSATGGRQPQHF
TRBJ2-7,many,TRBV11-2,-,TGTGCCAGCAGCTTACCTGAGATCTACGAGCAGTACTTC,CASSLPEIYEQYF
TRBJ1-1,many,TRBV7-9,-,TGTGCCAGCAGCGAGACAGGAGTGAACACTGAAGCTTTCTTT,CASSETGVNTEAFF
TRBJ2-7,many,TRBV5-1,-,TGCGCCAGCAGCCTAGAGTCAGGTTACGAGCAGTACTTC,CASSLESGYEQYF
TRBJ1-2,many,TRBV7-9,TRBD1,TGTGCCAGCAGCTACCAGACAGGGTTGAACTATGGCTACACCTTC,CASSYQTGLNYGYTF
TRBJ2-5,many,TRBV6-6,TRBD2,TGTGCCAGCAGTACTAGCGGGGGGGCCGGGACCCAGTACTTC,CASSTSGGAGTQYF
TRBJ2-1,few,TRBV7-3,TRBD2,TGTGCCAGCAGCTTAGATAGCGGGGGGAACAATGAGCAGTTCTTC,CASSLDSGGNNEQFF
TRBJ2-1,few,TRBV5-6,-,TGTGCCAGCAGCTTGGGTGCTAACAATGAGCAGTTCTTC,CASSLGANNEQFF
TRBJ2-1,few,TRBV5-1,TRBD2,TGCGCCAGCAGCTTGGGCGGGAGGGATGAGCAGTTCTTC,CASSLGGRDEQFF
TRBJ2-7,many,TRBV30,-,TGTGCCTGGAGCGCCAAGACAGGTAACTCCTACGAGCAGTACTTC,CAWSAKTGNSYEQYF
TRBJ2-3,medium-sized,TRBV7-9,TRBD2,TGTGCCAGCAGCCCCGGACTAGCCACAAGCACAGATACGCAGTATTTT,CASSPGLATSTDTQYF
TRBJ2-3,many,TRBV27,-,TGTGCCAGCCGCCGGGACCTGGCTCCAGATACGCAGTATTTT,CASRRDLAPDTQYF
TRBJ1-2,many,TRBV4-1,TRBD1,TGCGCCAGCAGCCAAGATGTCGTACGGGACAGGAACTATGGCTACACCTTC,CASSQDVVRDRNYGYTF
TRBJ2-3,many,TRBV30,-,TGTGCCTGGAGTGTACAGGGGGGGTCTACTATGGCAGATACGCAGTATTTT,CAWSVQGGSTMADTQYF
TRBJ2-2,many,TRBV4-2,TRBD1,TGTGCCAGCAGCCTGACAGGGTCCACCGGGGAGCTGTTTTTT,CASSLTGSTGELFF
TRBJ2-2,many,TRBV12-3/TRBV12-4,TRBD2,TGTGCCAGCAGTTTGGGGAGCGGGGGGCGGAACACCGGGGAGCTGTTTTTT,CASSLGSGGRNTGELFF